Each of the 7 T cell receptor beta chains below was sequenced from the same sample in a study of T cells in Graves' hyperthyroidism and ophthalmopathy. RNA transcripts served as the template for amplifying TCR beta CDR3 regions. The TCR CDR3 was amplified in a first-round RT-PCR using the HTBI primer set. TCRdb itself ran the multiplex PCR reads through MiXCR, one entry per CDR3 protein. The sample lists a few hundred thousand distinct CDR3 sequences, about 16% occurring once. Sequences were obtained from blood. Source of these receptors: a middle-aged woman with Graves' ophthalmopathy.

A note on this clonotype: Given the absence of the conserved phenylalanine or tryptophan at the CDR3 end, a read error is likely. This chain links TRBV7-2 with TRBJ1-2; D perhaps matches TRBD1 (6 bases). Per germline, CDR1 SGHTA and CDR2 FQGNSA. V was shortened by 3 bases and J by 7 bases, with 9 bases between the two germline ends. The CDR3 totals 12 residues. In DNA, the CDR3 is TGTGCCAGCAGCTTCCCAGGGGTTGGCTACACCCTC. Protein product: CASSFPGVGYTL.

This clonotype appeared many times. The chain links TRBV7-9 to TRBJ2-1, with 11 bases identical to TRBD2. Looked up from germline, CDR1 is SEHNR and CDR2 is FQNEAQ (reference sequence). The CDR3 length is 19 residues. Unmatched junction bases numbered 12, after V lost 1 base and J lost 4 bases. CDR3 coding DNA: TGTGCCAGCAGCTTAGGGGGTAGCGGGAGGGCCGGTCCTTACAATGAGCAGTTCTTC. Its translation is CASSLGGSGRAGPYNEQFF.

This clonotype was observed a handful of times. The V gene is TRBV5-1, the J gene TRBJ2-2; D gene uncertain. This CDR3 is built from 13 residues. The V end lost 4 bases, the J end lost 5 bases, and 9 bases lay between the germline ends. Germline V gives CDR1 SGHRS, CDR2 YFSETQ. CDR3 loop: CASSISSTGELFF. For the CDR3, the DNA is TGCGCCAGCAGCATTAGCTCGACCGGGGAGCTGTTTTTT.

This clonotype was seen ten or more times. The chain links TRBV13 to TRBJ1-6; tentative D call: TRBD1 (5 bases). The CDR3 length is 13 residues. Germline V CDR1 and CDR2: PRHDT, FYEKMQ (reference sequence). V was trimmed by 6 bases and J by 10 bases, leaving 13 bases between them. CDR3 coding DNA: TGTGCCAGCAGTCAGGGACCCGGGTCACCCCTCCACTTT. This encodes CASSQGPGSPLHF.

This clonotype was detected only a few times. This chain connects TRBV18 to TRBJ2-7; 7 nucleotides line up with TRBD2. This CDR3 spans 15 amino acids. The trim removed 1 base at V and 3 bases at J, leaving 6 bases unmatched. Germline values: CDR1 KGHSH, CDR2 LQKENI. In DNA, the CDR3 is TGTGCCAGCTCACCACGGGAGGGGATGGTCTACGAGCAGTACTTC. Its protein product is CASSPREGMVYEQYF.

The table lists this clonotype with many counts. J is TRBJ2-1 and V is TRBV7-9; tentative D call: TRBD2 (5 bases). CDR1 SEHNR and CDR2 FQNEAQ come from the germline V gene (reference sequence). The CDR3 loop spans 18 amino acids. Trimming stripped 5 bases from V and 4 bases from J, with 24 bases between. The CDR3 loop reads CASSPRQTPGPGYNEQFF. CDR3 coding DNA: TGTGCCAGCAGCCCCCGGCAAACTCCGGGTCCGGGGTACAATGAGCAGTTCTTC.

This clonotype has a count of ten or more. V is TRBV18 and J is TRBJ1-2; TRBD1 aligns across 8 bases. Germline values: CDR1 KGHSH, CDR2 LQKENI. The length of the CDR3 is 13 residues. Trimming at V came to 6 bases and at J to 6 bases, leaving 6 bases not matched to a gene. Written as DNA, the CDR3 is TGTGCCAGCTCGTCGACAGGGGAAAATGGCTACACCTTC. This translates into CASSSTGENGYTF.